The entry that follows covers one T cell receptor beta chain sequence. This clone's antigen is unknown. Base quality data are lacking; no much larger clone is found one base away. This sample was included in a study of shared clonotypes between healthy human individuals (dated by TCRdb to 2020 to 2022). Regarding the complete study: A couple of women and a few men aged 18 to 49 years were included in the cohort. For each donor, CD4 naive and CD4 memory were each run on three plates, CD8 naive on two plates, and CD8 memory on one plate. The study deeply sequenced blood TCR repertoires of five healthy adults to estimate repertoire size and the extent of clonotype sharing between individuals. To increase sequencing depth and limit assay-specific biases, different laboratories used diverse techniques to prepare libraries and sequence TCR repertoires. Between about 0.85 and 9.5 billion PBMCs per donor were obtained by leukapheresis.

Points the paper makes about the study in general: Rarefaction of sorted-subset datasets indicated incomplete sequencing despite the large sequencing depth. Pairwise subsampling indicated that sequencing depth was expected to affect the degree of clonotype sharing among donors. Sharing across four donors was observed for about 5% of naive CD4, 3.5% of naive CD8, about 2.5% of memory CD4, and about 0.39% of memory CD8 clonotypes. Because the study included a small number of donors, the genetic and exposure-history diversity represented was limited. Higher generation probabilities were observed for clonotypes shared by all four sorted-subset donors than for non-shared clonotypes. Only blood was sampled, and tissue TCR repertoires likely differ from those in blood. Naive subsets generally had larger estimated clonotype richness than memory subsets did.

Using the deep immunoSEQ assay, TCR CDR3 regions were amplified from genomic DNA by multiplex PCR. Genomic DNA extracted from each cell subset was distributed evenly over all wells of several immunoSEQ 96-well plates, and each plate served as one replicate. Each replicate PCR for sorted subsets received roughly 200 ng genomic DNA, equal to 30,000 or so T cell genomes. Purified libraries were quantified with a Qubit 3.0 fluorometer, sized on a Bioanalyzer 2100, and re-quantified with the KAPA Library Quantification kit. Every immunoSEQ 96-well plate was sequenced on a separate single-read 150-cycle Illumina NextSeq 550 flow cell. In the authors' own workflow: The immunoSEQ output contained only junctional sequences without quality scores, so filtering could not match that applied to full-length reads. To assign V/J genes and CDR3, sequences were annotated against IMGT germline references using PyIR, a Python wrapper for IgBLAST v1.9. Any read was removed if the V/J assignment was weak (E-value above 1e-6), the CDR3 was missing, or the read contained stop codons, out-of-frame junctions, or ambiguous translated residues. V3J clonotypes were defined as sequences sharing the same inferred V gene, J gene, and CDR3 amino acid sequence. Percentage overlap between repertoires was calculated by dividing the number of shared unique clonotypes by the size of the smaller repertoire. Three approaches were used to assess repertoire richness: RTK rarefaction, the Chao1 estimator, and Recon v2.1 estimates of unobserved clonotypes. OLGA was used to compute generation probabilities for all TCRbeta clonotypes that the gDNA method yielded from a handful of donors. This is the immuneACCESS table as TCRdb keeps it, with only in-frame sequences that have V and J called. A part of the clones is gone; compared with another copy, unresolved V genes explain less than half, and the rest is unexplained. V and J calls and clone size are copied from that table; D and trimming were computed from the DNA. The sample profile shows more than 2 million clones; over 85% of them were found once. The ten largest clones add up to more than 0.1% of the sample.

The donors were healthy, HIV-negative adults with no recently reported acute infections or vaccinations. Only Caucasian adults living in Nashville, Tennessee, USA were represented among the donors. CD4+ T cells were enriched by magnetic negative selection; naive cells were then positively selected on CD45RA, and the negative fraction formed the memory subset. After blood collection by leukapheresis, PBMCs were isolated using Ficoll-Histopaque density gradient centrifugation and then cryopreserved in the vapor phase of liquid nitrogen. Analytical flow cytometry was used to check the purity and quantity of each magnetically sorted T cell population. Each sorted fraction had its genomic DNA isolated and then quantified by UV absorbance on a Nanodrop 2000c. Taken from cysteine to phenylalanine, the CDR3 has 15 residues. Of all the DNA, just the CDR3 is kept, 45 bases in frame from base 1. Taken from the germline V gene, the CDR1 and CDR2 loops are SGHAT and FQNNGV. The junction carries 14 bases between V and J, which are trimmed by 1 base and 7 bases respectively.

The chain uses TRBV11-2 and TRBJ1-3; the D gene lacks a confident call. The clonotype was recovered from a man between 18 and 29 years old in good health. Sample: naive CD4+ T cells sorted from blood. Read against the paper, the sample's cell subset or site label means: CD45RA+ positively selected. The encoded CDR3 is CASSLGRLNRNTIYF. Here is the DNA: TGTGCCAGCAGCTTAGGACGGCTTAACCGGAACACCATATATTTT.